This T cell receptor beta chain was captured by sequencing in a study of OX40 agonist ivuxolimab in advanced cancers. The CDR3 sequence is 13 residues long. The V and J ends lost 5 bases and 4 bases, in that order; junction bases with no gene match: 3. CDR1 is GTSNPN, CDR2 SVGIG, per germline (reference sequence). Study-level findings and limits: In general, CD8+ T cells held more expanded clones than CD4+ did, on average.

A word on this clone: Its specificity is unknown.

TCRdb keeps only in-frame clones here, not all; method: immunoSEQ multiplex PCR. The profile shows 37,000 or so clones, over 75% of them singletons. The sequence came from an adult with an advanced solid tumor such as melanoma, head and neck, liver or kidney cancer. Sequences were derived from CD4+ or CD8+ T cells sorted from blood, sampled in a trial of the OX40 agonist ivuxolimab. The rearrangement uses TRBV30 and TRBJ1-4; 8 bases align to TRBD1. The CDR3 DNA reads TGTGCCTGGTCGACAGGGGATAATGAAAAACTGTTTTTT. Protein product: CAWSTGDNEKLFF.